This is a list of T cell receptor beta chains from one sample in a study of blood T cell repertoires in COVID-19. Using immunoSEQ multiplex PCR, the repertoire was profiled, and TCRdb retains in-frame clones only, with some absent. Counted here are some 190,000 clones, about 88% occurring once; the ten biggest clones make up 1.5% to 2%. The material sequenced was peripheral blood. The receptors were sampled from a man younger than 30 with active or convalescent COVID-19. CDR3s include the opening cysteine and the closing phenylalanine or tryptophan. A D gene is named only where the DNA matches it firmly. The size of a clone is reported for some rows only, either as once, few or many, or as a class for expanded clones.

TRBJ2-1 | TRBD2 | . | TRBV14 | TGTGCCAGCAGCCGATCACCGGGACTAGCCTTTAGGAATGAGCAGTTCTTC | CASSRSPGLAFRNEQFF
TRBJ2-7 | TRBD2 | . | TRBV7-9 | TGTGCCAGCAGCTTAGGTCCTAGCGGGGGGGCCTACGAGCAGTACTTC | CASSLGPSGGAYEQYF
TRBJ1-2 | . | . | TRBV27 | TGTGCCAGCAGTTTAAAGGCAGGCTATGGCTACACCTTC | CASSLKAGYGYTF
TRBJ1-6 | TRBD1 | . | TRBV6-5 | TGTGCCAGCAGTAGACAGGGCAATTCACCCCTCCACTTT | CASSRQGNSPLHF
TRBJ2-7 | . | . | TRBV7-9 | TGTGCCAGCAGCTTGGATAATCCAGCGATTTCCCTAACCTACGAGCAGTACTTC | CASSLDNPAISLTYEQYF
TRBJ2-5 | . | once | TRBV11-2 | TGTGCCAGCAGAGGGACTGGACTTCGGGAGACCCAGTACTTC | CASRGTGLRETQYF
TRBJ2-5 | TRBD2 | . | TRBV18 | TGTGCCAGCTCACCCGGGACTAGCGGGAGGGCCTTACAGACCCAGTACTTC | CASSPGTSGRALQTQYF
TRBJ2-3 | TRBD2 | . | TRBV5-4 | TGTGCCAGCAGTCGGGAGGGAGACACAGATACGCAGTATTTT | CASSREGDTDTQYF
TRBJ2-1 | . | . | TRBV3-1/TRBV3-2 | TGTGCCAGCAGTCCCGGGGGCAATGAGCAGTTCTTC | CASSPGGNEQFF
TRBJ2-7 | TRBD2 | . | TRBV7-9 | TGTGCCAGCAGCTTGTACACTAGCGGGAGAGGGTACGAGCAGTACTTC | CASSLYTSGRGYEQYF
TRBJ2-1 | TRBD2 | few | TRBV6-1 | TGTGCCAGCAGTGAACTAGCGGGCTCCTACAATGAGCAGTTCTTC | CASSELAGSYNEQFF
TRBJ1-4 | . | . | TRBV14 | TGTGCCAGCAGCCGAACAGGGTTTGGTGAAAAACTGTTTTTT | CASSRTGFGEKLFF
TRBJ1-4 | TRBD1 | . | TRBV5-8 | TGTGCCAGCAGCAGGCAAGGGACAGTCTCAGAAAAACTGTTTTTT | CASSRQGTVSEKLFF
TRBJ1-2 | TRBD1 | once | TRBV3-1/TRBV3-2 | TGTGCCAGCAGCCAAAATTCCCCGGGACAGGGAAACTATGGCTACACCTTC | CASSQNSPGQGNYGYTF
TRBJ2-1 | . | . | TRBV2 | TGTGCCAGCAGTGAAGCGCAGTACAATGAGCAGTTCTTC | CASSEAQYNEQFF
TRBJ1-2 | . | once | TRBV5-1 | TGCGCCAGCAGCTTGCAGGGCTCTAACTATGGCTACACCTTC | CASSLQGSNYGYTF
TRBJ1-5 | . | . | TRBV15 | TGTGCCACCAGCAGAGGTGGGGCAGGGCATCAGCCCCAGCATTTT | CATSRGGAGHQPQHF
TRBJ2-5 | . | . | TRBV3-1/TRBV3-2 | TGTGCCAGCAGCGTCGTGGTTGGGCCTCAAGAGACCCAGTACTTC | CASSVVVGPQETQYF
TRBJ2-2 | . | . | TRBV9 | TGTGCCAGCAGCGTACTAGGGAACACCGGGGAGCTGTTTTTT | CASSVLGNTGELFF
TRBJ2-7 | . | . | TRBV4-1 | TGCGCCAGCAGCCAAGGGGGCCCTCCCTACGAGCAGTACTTC | CASSQGGPPYEQYF
TRBJ1-5 | . | . | TRBV10-3 | TGTGCCATCAGTCCCGCGAATCAGCCCCAGCATTTT | CAISPANQPQHF
TRBJ1-1 | . | . | TRBV12-3/TRBV12-4 | TGTGCCAGCAGTTTTAGCCGCACTGAAGCTTTCTTT | CASSFSRTEAFF